The TCR beta chain described here comes from a study of blood T cells in healthy people across ages. In regard to this clonotype: The antigen is undetermined.

With a J-beta primer mix and a sample-barcoded 5' primer, a second PCR ran 7 to 11 cycles. TCRdb fed the 5' RACE reads into MiXCR, producing one record per CDR3 protein. Of about 1,400,000 distinct CDR3 sequences in the sample, around 59% were seen once. The junction had 15 bases not matched to a gene; V was cut back by 4 bases and J by 5 bases. The length of the CDR3 is 17 residues. From germline, CDR1 is MNHEY and CDR2 SVGEGT. Peripheral blood was drawn, 7.5 to 10 milliliters per donor. General study points: Aged donors had fewer naive CD4+ cells and lower diversity than long-lived donors.

The chain recombines TRBV6-2 or TRBV6-3 with TRBJ1-1, with 8 positions matching TRBD1. This receptor was identified in a man aged 18 to 30 in good health. Sequenced material: blood. The CDR3 DNA sequence: TGTGCCAGCAGTTTGGGGGTCCCAGGGGGCTTCGAGACTGAAGCTTTCTTT. This gives the protein CASSLGVPGGFETEAFF.